This T cell receptor (beta chain) originates from a study of breast tumors, draining lymph nodes, adjacent tissues. TCRdb itself ran the multiplex PCR reads through MiXCR, one entry per CDR3 protein. The data show over 10,000 distinct CDR3 sequences, 55% to 75% seen once. The CDR3 has 15 residues. Per germline, CDR1 SGHRS and CDR2 YFSETQ. V was trimmed by 0 bases and J by 3 bases, leaving 10 bases between them. This receptor was identified in a female donor with breast cancer. Some clones in this sample may be carry-over from other donors' samples. Sequencing used tumor-adjacent breast tissue. The chain couples TRBV5-1 to TRBJ1-3; perhaps TRBD1 as D (6 bases). Written as DNA, the CDR3 is TGCGCCAGCAGCTTGGAGGGGGATTTTGGAAACACCATATATTTT. Residues: CASSLEGDFGNTIYF.